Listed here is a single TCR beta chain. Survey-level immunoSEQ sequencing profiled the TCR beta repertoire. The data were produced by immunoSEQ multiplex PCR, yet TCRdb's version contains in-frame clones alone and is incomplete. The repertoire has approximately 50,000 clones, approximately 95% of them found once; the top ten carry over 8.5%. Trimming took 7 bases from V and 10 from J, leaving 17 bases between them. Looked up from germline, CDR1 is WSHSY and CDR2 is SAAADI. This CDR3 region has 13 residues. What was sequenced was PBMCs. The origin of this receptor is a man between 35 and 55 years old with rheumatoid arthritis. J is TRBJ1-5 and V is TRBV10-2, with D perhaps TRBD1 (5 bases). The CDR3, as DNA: TGCGCCAGCAACCCCGGGGCCCAGGATCCCCAGCATTTT. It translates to CASNPGAQDPQHF.